A selection of T cell receptor beta chains follows, all from one sample in a study of control samples from healthy donors and cancer patients. Measured with immunoSEQ multiplex PCR; TCRdb has only the in-frame clones, and not every one. The data show about 86,000 clones, about 89% seen once. The sequencing input was PBMCs. All receptors derive from a woman aged 50 to 65 with colorectal cancer. The CDR3 runs from the conserved cysteine through the conserved F or W. D genes are given only for firm matches. Part of the rows lack a size; the others show once, few, many or a class for expanded clones.

V,J,size,D,CDR3,DNA
TRBV5-8,TRBJ2-3,-,TRBD1,CASAVRDRGTDTQYF,TGTGCCAGCGCAGTTCGGGACAGGGGCACAGATACGCAGTATTTT
TRBV5-4,TRBJ1-1,-,-,CASSRDGRTEAFF,TGTGCCAGCAGCCGGGATGGGAGGACTGAAGCTTTCTTT
TRBV27,TRBJ2-1,-,-,CASSLGSSYNEQFF,TGTGCCAGCAGTTTAGGTTCCTCCTACAATGAGCAGTTCTTC
TRBV5-5,TRBJ1-2,few,TRBD1,CASSQGAGNGYTF,TGTGCCAGCAGCCAGGGGGCTGGGAATGGCTACACCTTC
TRBV29-1,TRBJ1-2,-,-,CSVERRGAHGYTF,TGCAGCGTTGAACGGCGGGGGGCGCATGGCTACACCTTC
TRBV6-2/TRBV6-3,TRBJ1-1,-,-,CASSLQENTEAFF,TGTGCCAGCAGTTTACAAGAGAACACTGAAGCTTTCTTT
TRBV5-1,TRBJ2-5,-,-,CASRLRPRAVETQYF,TGCGCCAGCAGGCTTCGGCCCAGGGCGGTAGAGACCCAGTACTTC
TRBV5-1,TRBJ2-2,-,-,CASSLAGFTGELFF,TGCGCCAGCAGCTTGGCAGGGTTCACCGGGGAGCTGTTTTTT
TRBV7-2,TRBJ1-3,-,-,CASSYSSGNTIYF,TGTGCCAGCAGCTATAGCTCTGGAAACACCATATATTTT
TRBV4-1,TRBJ2-5,-,-,CASSQGPGRETQYF,TGCGCCAGCAGCCAGGGCCCCGGCCGAGAGACCCAGTACTTC
TRBV11-1,TRBJ1-1,-,TRBD1,CASSSYRGLWTEAFF,TGTGCCAGCAGTTCCTACAGGGGGCTGTGGACTGAAGCTTTCTTT
TRBV2,TRBJ1-5,-,-,CASSENPPSSNQPQHF,TGTGCCAGCAGTGAAAACCCGCCGAGTAGCAATCAGCCCCAGCATTTT
TRBV6-5,TRBJ2-3,-,-,CASLRADAADTQYF,TGTGCCAGCCTGCGGGCAGATGCTGCAGATACGCAGTATTTT
TRBV18,TRBJ1-1,once,-,CASSPLEGRPSKNTEAFF,TGTGCCAGCTCACCCTTGGAAGGAAGGCCCTCGAAGAACACTGAAGCTTTCTTT
TRBV2,TRBJ2-2,-,TRBD1,CASREQGLETGELFF,TGTGCCAGCAGAGAACAGGGGTTGGAGACCGGGGAGCTGTTTTTT
TRBV6-5,TRBJ1-1,-,TRBD1,CASSYQGGVLNTEAFF,TGTGCCAGCAGTTACCAGGGGGGGGTGTTGAACACTGAAGCTTTCTTT
TRBV9,TRBJ1-2,-,-,CASSTGSGSGYTF,TGTGCCAGCAGTACAGGGTCTGGCTCCGGCTACACCTTC
TRBV7-2,TRBJ1-1,-,TRBD1,CASSLVDRGTEAFF,TGTGCCAGCAGCTTAGTGGACAGGGGCACTGAAGCTTTCTTT
TRBV28,TRBJ1-6,-,-,CASSSRGLGNSPLHF,TGTGCCAGCAGTTCCCGGGGCCTTGGGAATTCACCCCTCCACTTT
TRBV5-1,TRBJ1-1,-,-,CASSFQGWDTEAFF,TGCGCCAGCAGCTTCCAGGGGTGGGACACTGAAGCTTTCTTT
TRBV5-1,TRBJ2-1,-,-,CASRDPGLGYNEQFF,TGCGCCAGCAGAGACCCGGGACTGGGGTACAATGAGCAGTTCTTC
TRBV7-3,TRBJ1-1,-,-,CASSEGVPTEAFF,TGTGCCAGCAGCGAAGGGGTCCCCACTGAAGCTTTCTTT
TRBV15,TRBJ2-3,-,-,CATSRVKWTDTQYF,TGTGCCACCAGCAGAGTTAAGTGGACCGATACGCAGTATTTT
TRBV18,TRBJ2-2,-,TRBD2,CASSPRAERLAGNTGELFF,TGTGCCAGCTCACCAAGGGCAGAGAGACTAGCGGGCAACACCGGGGAGCTGTTTTTT
TRBV6-4,TRBJ2-3,many,TRBD1,CASSDSSGGTDTQYF,TGTGCCAGCAGTGACTCATCAGGGGGTACAGATACGCAGTATTTT
TRBV4-3,TRBJ1-4,-,-,CASSQDIPGAFNEKLFF,TGCGCCAGCAGCCAAGACATTCCCGGGGCCTTTAATGAAAAACTGTTTTTT